This record covers a single T cell receptor beta chain. Its cognate antigen is unknown. Germline CDR1 is SGHDT and CDR2 is YYEEEE. Trimming shortened V by 5 bases and J by 5 bases, and 10 bases separated the two germline ends. This CDR3 is 13 amino acids long. This specimen belongs to a study of shared clonotypes between healthy human individuals. Study-wide results and limits: Sequencing of the sorted subsets was shown by rarefaction to be incomplete despite large depth. Clonotype sharing among donors was expected to depend on sequencing depth. Clonotypes that were shared across a handful of donors made up around 4.6% of naive CD4 clonotypes.

Here immunoSEQ multiplex PCR was the method, and the copy in TCRdb shows in-frame clones only, minus some. The data contain 1.4 million or so clones, 97% to 99% of them seen just once; the ten biggest clones take up about 0.35%. Subsets obtained from CD4+ cells comprised CD45RA+ naive and CD45RA-negative memory cells. The sample was naive CD4+ T cells sorted from blood. Subset described: CD45RA+ positively selected. The clonotype comes from a man aged 30-40 years in good health. V gene TRBV5-6 combines with J gene TRBJ2-2; TRBD1 might be the D (5 bases). CDR3 in amino acids: CASRSGKTGELFF. The CDR3 nucleotides read TGTGCCAGCAGATCAGGGAAAACCGGGGAGCTGTTTTTT. Full variable domain (outside the CDR3, taken from reference TRBV5-6 and TRBJ2-2): DAGVTQSPTHLIKTRGQQVTLRCSPKSGHDTVSWYQQALGQGPQFIFQYYEEEERQRGNFPDRFSGHQFPNYSSELNVNALLLGDSALYLCASRSGKTGELFFGEGSRLTVL.